The T cell receptor beta chain described here comes from a study of technical replicates of blood from a few donors. The table came from immunoSEQ multiplex PCR; TCRdb's copy has only in-frame clones and leaves some out. The sample has 68,000 or so clones, roughly nine tenths seen once. This clone appeared a single time. The CDR3 consists of 11 residues. Trimming cost V 7 bases and J 1 base, with 7 bases left between them. CDR1 is GTSNPN, CDR2 SVGIG, per germline (reference sequence). The chain has TRBV30 and TRBJ1-1, with no clear D. The clonotype originates from a human donor in good health. Some clones in this sample may be carry-over from other donors' samples. Sample: PBMCs. The CDR3 DNA reads as TGTGCCTCCAAGCGGAACACTGAAGCTTTCTTT. This gives the protein CASKRNTEAFF.